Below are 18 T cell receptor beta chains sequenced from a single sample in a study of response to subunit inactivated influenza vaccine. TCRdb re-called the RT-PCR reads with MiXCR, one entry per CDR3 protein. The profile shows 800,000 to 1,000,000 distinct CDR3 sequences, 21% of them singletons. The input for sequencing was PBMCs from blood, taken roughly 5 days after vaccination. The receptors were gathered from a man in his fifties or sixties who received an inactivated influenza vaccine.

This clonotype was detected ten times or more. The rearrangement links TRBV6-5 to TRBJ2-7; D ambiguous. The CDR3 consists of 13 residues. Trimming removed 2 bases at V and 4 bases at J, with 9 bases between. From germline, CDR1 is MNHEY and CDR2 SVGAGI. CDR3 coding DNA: TGTGCCAGCAGTTACGCCCCCCGGTACGAGCAGTACTTC. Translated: CASSYAPRYEQYF.

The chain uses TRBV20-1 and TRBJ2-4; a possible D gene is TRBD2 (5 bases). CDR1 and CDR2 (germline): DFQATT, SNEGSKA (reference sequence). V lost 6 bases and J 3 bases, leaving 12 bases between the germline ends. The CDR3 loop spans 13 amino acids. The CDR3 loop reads CSALGNDKNIQYF. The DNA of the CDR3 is TGCAGTGCGCTCGGGAACGACAAAAACATTCAGTACTTC.

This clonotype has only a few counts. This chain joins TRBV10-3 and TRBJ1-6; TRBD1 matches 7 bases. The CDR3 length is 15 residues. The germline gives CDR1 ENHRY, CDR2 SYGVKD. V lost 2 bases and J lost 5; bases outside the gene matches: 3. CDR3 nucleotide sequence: TGTGCCATCAGTGAGGGGGACAGAAATAATTCACCCCTCCACTTT. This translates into CAISEGDRNNSPLHF.

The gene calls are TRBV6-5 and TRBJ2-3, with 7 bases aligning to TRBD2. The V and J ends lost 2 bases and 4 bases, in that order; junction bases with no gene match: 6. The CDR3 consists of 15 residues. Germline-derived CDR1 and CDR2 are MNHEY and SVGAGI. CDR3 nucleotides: TGTGCCAGCAGTTACGCGGGCGGGGGTTCAGATACGCAGTATTTT. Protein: CASSYAGGGSDTQYF.

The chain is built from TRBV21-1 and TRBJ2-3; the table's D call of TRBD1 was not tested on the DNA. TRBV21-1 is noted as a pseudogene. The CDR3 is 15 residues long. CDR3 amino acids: CASSTDRLSTDTQYF. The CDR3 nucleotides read TGTGCCAGCAGCACCGACAGGCTATCCACAGATACGCAGTATTTT.

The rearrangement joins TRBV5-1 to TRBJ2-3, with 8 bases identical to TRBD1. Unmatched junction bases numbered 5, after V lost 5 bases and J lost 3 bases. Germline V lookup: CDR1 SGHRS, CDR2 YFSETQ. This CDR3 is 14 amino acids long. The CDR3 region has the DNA TGCGCCAGCAGAGGGACAGGTTGGACAGATACGCAGTATTTT. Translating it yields CASRGTGWTDTQYF. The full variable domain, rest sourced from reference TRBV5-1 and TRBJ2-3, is KAGVTQTPRYLIKTRGQQVTLSCSPISGHRSVSWYQQTPGQGLQFLFEYFSETQRNKGNFPGRFSGRQFSNSRSEMNVSTLELGDSALYLCASRGTGWTDTQYFGPGTRLTVL.

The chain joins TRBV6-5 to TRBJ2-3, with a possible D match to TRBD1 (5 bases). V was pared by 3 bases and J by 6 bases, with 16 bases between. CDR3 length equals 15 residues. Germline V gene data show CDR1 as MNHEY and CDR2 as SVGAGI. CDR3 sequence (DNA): TGTGCCAGCAGTTATAGCCGATACTCAGGGGATACGCAGTATTTT. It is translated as CASSYSRYSGDTQYF.

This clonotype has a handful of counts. CDR3 loop: CASGGLAGEETQYF. As DNA, the CDR3 is TGTGCCAGCGGCGGACTAGCGGGAGAAGAGACCCAGTACTTC. V is TRBV6-1 and J is TRBJ2-5, with 13 bases identical to TRBD2. This CDR3 comprises 14 residues. Germline V gene lookup returns CDR1 MNHNS and CDR2 SASEGT. The J segment lost 3 bases and the V segment lost 8 bases, leaving 3 bases of the junction unmatched.

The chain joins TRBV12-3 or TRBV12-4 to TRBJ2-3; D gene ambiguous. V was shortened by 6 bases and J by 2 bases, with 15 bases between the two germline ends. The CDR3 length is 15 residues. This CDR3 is CASSPRATFTDTQYF. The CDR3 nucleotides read TGTGCCAGCAGCCCTCGAGCCACTTTCACAGATACGCAGTATTTT.

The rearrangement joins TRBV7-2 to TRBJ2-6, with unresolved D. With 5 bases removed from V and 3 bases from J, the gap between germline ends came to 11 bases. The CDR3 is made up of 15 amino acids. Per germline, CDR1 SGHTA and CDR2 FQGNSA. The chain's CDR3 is CASSPTLVGANVLTF. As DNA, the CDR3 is TGTGCCAGCAGCCCCACCCTGGTTGGGGCCAACGTCCTGACTTTC.

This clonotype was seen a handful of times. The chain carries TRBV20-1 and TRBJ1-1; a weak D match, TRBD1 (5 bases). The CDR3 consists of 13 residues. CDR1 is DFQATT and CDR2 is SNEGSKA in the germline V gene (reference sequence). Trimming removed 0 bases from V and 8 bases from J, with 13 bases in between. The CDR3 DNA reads TGCAGTGCTAGAGATCTTGTCGCAGGGGAAGCTTTCTTT. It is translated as CSARDLVAGEAFF.

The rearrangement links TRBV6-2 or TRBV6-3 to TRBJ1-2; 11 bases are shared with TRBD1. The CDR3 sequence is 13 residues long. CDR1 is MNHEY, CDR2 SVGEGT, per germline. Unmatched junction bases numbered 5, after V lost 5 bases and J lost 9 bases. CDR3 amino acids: CASSGDRGTSYTF. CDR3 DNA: TGTGCCAGCAGTGGGGACAGGGGGACTAGCTACACCTTC.

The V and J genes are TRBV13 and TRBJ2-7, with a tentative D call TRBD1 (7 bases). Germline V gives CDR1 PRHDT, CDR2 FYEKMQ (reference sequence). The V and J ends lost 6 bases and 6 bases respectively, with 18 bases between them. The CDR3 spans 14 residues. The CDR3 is CASRKLGRGAEQYF. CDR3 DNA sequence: TGTGCCAGCAGGAAGCTTGGCAGGGGGGCCGAGCAGTACTTC. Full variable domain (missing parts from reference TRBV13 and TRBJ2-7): AAGVIQSPRHLIKEKRETATLKCYPIPRHDTVYWYQQGPGQDPQFLISFYEKMQSDKGSIPDRFSAQQFSDYHSELNMSSLELGDSALYFCASRKLGRGAEQYFGPGTRLTVT.

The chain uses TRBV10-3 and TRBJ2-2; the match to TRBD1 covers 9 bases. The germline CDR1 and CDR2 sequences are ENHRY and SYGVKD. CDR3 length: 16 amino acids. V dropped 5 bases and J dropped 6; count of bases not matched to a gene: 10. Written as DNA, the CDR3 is TGTGCCATCAGTTCAATCGGGACAGGGAGTCCCGGGGAGCTGTTTTTT. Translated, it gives CAISSIGTGSPGELFF.

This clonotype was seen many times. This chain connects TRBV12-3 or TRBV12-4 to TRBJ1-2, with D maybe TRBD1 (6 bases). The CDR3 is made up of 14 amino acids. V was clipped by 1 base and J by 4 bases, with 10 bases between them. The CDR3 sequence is CASSLGQGTYGYTF. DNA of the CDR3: TGTGCCAGCAGTTTAGGGCAGGGGACCTATGGCTACACCTTC.

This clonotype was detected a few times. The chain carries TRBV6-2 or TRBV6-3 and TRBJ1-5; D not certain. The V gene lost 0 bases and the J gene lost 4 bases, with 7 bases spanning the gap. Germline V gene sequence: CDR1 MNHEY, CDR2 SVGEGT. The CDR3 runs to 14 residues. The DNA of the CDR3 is TGTGCCAGCAGTTACTCGGTGGGTAATCAGCCCCAGCATTTT. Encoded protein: CASSYSVGNQPQHF.

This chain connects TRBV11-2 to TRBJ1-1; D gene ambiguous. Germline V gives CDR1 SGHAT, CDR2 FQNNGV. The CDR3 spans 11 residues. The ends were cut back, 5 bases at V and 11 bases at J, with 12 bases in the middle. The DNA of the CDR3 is TGTGCCAGCAGCCGTAACAAGCTGGCTTTCTTT. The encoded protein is CASSRNKLAFF.

The DNA for the CDR3 is TGTGCCACCAGCACGTTCGGGTACACTGAAGCTTTCTTT. It codes for CATSTFGYTEAFF. V usage is TRBV15 and J usage is TRBJ1-1; D remains ambiguous. V dropped 4 bases and J dropped 3 bases, with 9 bases sitting between them. The CDR3 loop spans 13 amino acids. Germline CDR1 LNHNV, CDR2 YYDKDF (reference sequence).